These T cell receptor beta chains were read from a single sample in a study of blood T cell repertoires in COVID-19. Profiling relied on immunoSEQ multiplex PCR, and the TCRdb table lists in-frame clones only, not all of them. The sample includes a few hundred thousand clones, roughly 90% of them seen just once. Material for sequencing was peripheral blood. The receptor source for this set is a man between 35 and 55 years old with acute or convalescent COVID-19. Both conserved end residues are part of each CDR3. A D gene is named only where the DNA matches it firmly. The size of a clone is reported for some rows only, either as once, few or many, or as a class for expanded clones.

clone_size j_call d_call v_call cdr3_aa cdr3_nt
once TRBJ2-7 TRBD2 TRBV2 CASSTGRTYEQYF TGTGCCAGCAGTACCGGGAGGACCTACGAGCAGTACTTC
few TRBJ2-2 TRBD2 TRBV30 CAWSQKGGREDGELFF TGTGCCTGGAGCCAAAAGGGCGGGAGGGAGGACGGGGAGCTGTTTTTT
NA TRBJ2-1 NA TRBV19 CASSIGSGNEQFF TGTGCCAGTAGTATAGGAAGCGGTAATGAGCAGTTCTTC
NA TRBJ1-6 NA TRBV19 CASSISDIDNSPLHF TGTGCCAGTAGTATAAGTGACATTGATAATTCACCCCTCCACTTT
NA TRBJ1-1 TRBD1 TRBV5-6 CASTAGGRATEAFF TGTGCCAGCACCGCAGGGGGACGGGCCACTGAAGCTTTCTTT
NA TRBJ2-2 NA TRBV9 CASSVKIGQNTGELFF TGTGCCAGCAGCGTCAAGATTGGACAGAACACCGGGGAGCTGTTTTTT
NA TRBJ2-5 TRBD2 TRBV4-2 CASRHTGTSGGDQETQYF TGTGCCAGCAGGCATACCGGGACTAGCGGGGGGGACCAAGAGACCCAGTACTTC
NA TRBJ2-5 TRBD1 TRBV28 CATTGEQETQYF TGTGCCACCACAGGGGAACAAGAGACCCAGTACTTC
NA TRBJ1-2 NA TRBV4-1 CASSQDTGVLYGYTF TGCGCCAGCAGCCAAGATACCGGGGTCCTCTATGGCTACACCTTC
few TRBJ1-1 NA TRBV10-3 CAISSGQSMNTEAFF TGTGCCATCTCCTCAGGACAGTCCATGAACACTGAAGCTTTCTTT
few TRBJ2-2 NA TRBV6-2/TRBV6-3 CASSNEDERNTGELFF TGTGCCAGCAGTAACGAAGATGAGCGGAACACCGGGGAGCTGTTTTTT
NA TRBJ2-3 TRBD1 TRBV2 CARMGQNTDTQYF TGTGCCAGAATGGGACAGAACACAGATACGCAGTATTTT
NA TRBJ1-4 NA TRBV4-3 CASSLGGTANEKLFF TGCGCCAGCAGCCTCGGGGGTACAGCTAATGAAAAACTGTTTTTT
NA TRBJ1-1 NA TRBV10-3 CAISDLLNTEAFF TGTGCCATCAGTGACCTCTTGAACACTGAAGCTTTCTTT
NA TRBJ2-3 TRBD1 TRBV7-2 CASSSQGADTQYF TGTGCCAGCAGCTCGCAGGGGGCAGATACGCAGTATTTT
NA TRBJ2-1 TRBD2 TRBV14 CASSQDRAGGPRNEQFF TGTGCCAGCAGCCAAGATAGAGCGGGGGGGCCGAGGAATGAGCAGTTCTTC
few TRBJ1-6 NA TRBV4-1 CASTTGRESSYNSPLHF TGCGCCAGCACCACCGGCAGGGAAAGCTCCTATAATTCACCCCTCCACTTT
NA TRBJ2-1 NA TRBV7-8 CASDSGRELNEQFF TGTGCCAGCGATTCGGGACGGGAGTTGAATGAGCAGTTCTTC
NA TRBJ1-2 NA TRBV7-2 CASSLNARESSGYTF TGTGCCAGCAGCTTAAACGCCAGGGAAAGCAGCGGCTACACCTTC
NA TRBJ2-7 NA TRBV9 CASSVLEGEQYF TGTGCCAGCAGCGTACTGGAGGGCGAGCAGTACTTC
NA TRBJ2-7 NA TRBV6-4 CASSDVGQNYLAYEQYF TGTGCCAGCAGCGACGTAGGACAGAACTATTTAGCCTACGAGCAGTACTTC
NA TRBJ2-7 TRBD1 TRBV7-9 CASGRGQGTYEQYF TGTGCCAGCGGTCGGGGACAGGGAACCTACGAGCAGTACTTC